Given below is one T cell receptor beta chain in context. Antigen unknown. PCR involved 60 Vbeta and 13 Jbeta primers. The repertoire was sequenced with immunoSEQ multiplex PCR; TCRdb's copy has only in-frame clones and lacks some. Of about 130,000 clones listed, 66% were seen once; the top ten hold approximately 1.7%. This entry comes from a study of cytomegalovirus exposure and HLA in healthy donors. Regarding the study as a whole: According to the study, around 150 TCR beta chains were cytomegalovirus-associated. In an earlier analysis, most TCR beta V segments were productive about 87% or about 30% of the time.

The receptor comes from a human donor in good health. Sample: PBMCs.

This chain's CDR3 is CASSPPCTIASYEQYF. CDR3 nucleotides: TGCGCCAGCAGTCCCCCGTGTACAATTGCCTCCTACGAGCAGTACTTC. The V call is TRBV23-1, the J call TRBJ2-7; D ambiguous. TRBV23-1 is classed as an ORF, of uncertain function. This CDR3 contains 16 residues. Between the trimmed V and J ends, which lost 4 bases and 0 bases, there was a span of 16 bases.